The subject of this entry is one T cell receptor (beta chain). As yet, its antigen is unknown. These data belong to a study of cytotoxic CD8 clonotypes in ibrutinib-treated CLL. Study background: Partial responses totalled about 24 and complete responses 2; after median around 74 months, about 14 remained remitted and approximately twelve progressed. The response samples were taken once patients had been treated for a median of around twelve months, range 6 to 36.

Study-level findings and limits: Contraction or stability on treatment characterized the public clonotypes, which were uncommon. Clonality, elevated at ibrutinib response, dropped back toward baseline at progression.

The table came from immunoSEQ multiplex PCR; TCRdb's copy has only in-frame clones and leaves some out. This table has 140,000 to 150,000 clones, 76% appearing once. Specimen: PBMCs, collected after 24 months of ibrutinib treatment. The TCR comes from a human donor with chronic lymphocytic leukemia.

In DNA form, the CDR3 reads TGTGCCAGCAGCCCCACACCGGGGGCCAACGTCCTGACTTTC. Protein: CASSPTPGANVLTF. The chain is built from TRBV9 and TRBJ2-6; D is undetermined. Trimming took off 4 bases at V and 4 bases at J, with 9 bases between the two ends. Looked up from germline, CDR1 is SGDLS and CDR2 is YYNGEE. CDR3 length equals 14 residues.